The source of this T cell receptor (beta chain) is a study of CD8+ T cells in alopecia areata. As for the study in general: Percentage of affected scalp area was the basis on which treated patients' severity was scored. Overall study results and limits: Having just one nonresponder leaves the connection between baseline CD8+ expansion and response unresolved. Scalp clonality, together with expanded CD8+ clones among the top 100, fell significantly with tofacitinib.

Treatment in this sample: oral pan-JAK inhibitor, 5-10 mg twice daily. Lesional scalp punch biopsies and peripheral blood came from alopecia areata patients. Trimming removed 3 bases at V and 7 bases at J, with 10 bases between. CDR1 SGHDT and CDR2 YYEEEE come from the germline V gene. The CDR3 runs 13 residues. A remark on this clone: Its antigen remains unknown.

cDNA prepared by RNA extraction and subsequent reverse transcription served as the template for sequencing. Profiled with immunoSEQ multiplex PCR; TCRdb holds only in-frame clones, not every one. The table lists some 110,000 clones, roughly 55% of them singletons, with 9% to 15% in the top ten. The input for sequencing was CD8+ T cells sorted from blood, taken at week 24, from a patient treated with tofacitinib. The TCR sequence derives from a human donor with alopecia areata. The V call is TRBV5-6, the J call TRBJ2-2, with D uncertain. The CDR3 spells CASSSMDRGELFF. The CDR3 coding sequence is TGTGCCAGCAGCTCGATGGACCGCGGGGAGCTGTTTTTT.